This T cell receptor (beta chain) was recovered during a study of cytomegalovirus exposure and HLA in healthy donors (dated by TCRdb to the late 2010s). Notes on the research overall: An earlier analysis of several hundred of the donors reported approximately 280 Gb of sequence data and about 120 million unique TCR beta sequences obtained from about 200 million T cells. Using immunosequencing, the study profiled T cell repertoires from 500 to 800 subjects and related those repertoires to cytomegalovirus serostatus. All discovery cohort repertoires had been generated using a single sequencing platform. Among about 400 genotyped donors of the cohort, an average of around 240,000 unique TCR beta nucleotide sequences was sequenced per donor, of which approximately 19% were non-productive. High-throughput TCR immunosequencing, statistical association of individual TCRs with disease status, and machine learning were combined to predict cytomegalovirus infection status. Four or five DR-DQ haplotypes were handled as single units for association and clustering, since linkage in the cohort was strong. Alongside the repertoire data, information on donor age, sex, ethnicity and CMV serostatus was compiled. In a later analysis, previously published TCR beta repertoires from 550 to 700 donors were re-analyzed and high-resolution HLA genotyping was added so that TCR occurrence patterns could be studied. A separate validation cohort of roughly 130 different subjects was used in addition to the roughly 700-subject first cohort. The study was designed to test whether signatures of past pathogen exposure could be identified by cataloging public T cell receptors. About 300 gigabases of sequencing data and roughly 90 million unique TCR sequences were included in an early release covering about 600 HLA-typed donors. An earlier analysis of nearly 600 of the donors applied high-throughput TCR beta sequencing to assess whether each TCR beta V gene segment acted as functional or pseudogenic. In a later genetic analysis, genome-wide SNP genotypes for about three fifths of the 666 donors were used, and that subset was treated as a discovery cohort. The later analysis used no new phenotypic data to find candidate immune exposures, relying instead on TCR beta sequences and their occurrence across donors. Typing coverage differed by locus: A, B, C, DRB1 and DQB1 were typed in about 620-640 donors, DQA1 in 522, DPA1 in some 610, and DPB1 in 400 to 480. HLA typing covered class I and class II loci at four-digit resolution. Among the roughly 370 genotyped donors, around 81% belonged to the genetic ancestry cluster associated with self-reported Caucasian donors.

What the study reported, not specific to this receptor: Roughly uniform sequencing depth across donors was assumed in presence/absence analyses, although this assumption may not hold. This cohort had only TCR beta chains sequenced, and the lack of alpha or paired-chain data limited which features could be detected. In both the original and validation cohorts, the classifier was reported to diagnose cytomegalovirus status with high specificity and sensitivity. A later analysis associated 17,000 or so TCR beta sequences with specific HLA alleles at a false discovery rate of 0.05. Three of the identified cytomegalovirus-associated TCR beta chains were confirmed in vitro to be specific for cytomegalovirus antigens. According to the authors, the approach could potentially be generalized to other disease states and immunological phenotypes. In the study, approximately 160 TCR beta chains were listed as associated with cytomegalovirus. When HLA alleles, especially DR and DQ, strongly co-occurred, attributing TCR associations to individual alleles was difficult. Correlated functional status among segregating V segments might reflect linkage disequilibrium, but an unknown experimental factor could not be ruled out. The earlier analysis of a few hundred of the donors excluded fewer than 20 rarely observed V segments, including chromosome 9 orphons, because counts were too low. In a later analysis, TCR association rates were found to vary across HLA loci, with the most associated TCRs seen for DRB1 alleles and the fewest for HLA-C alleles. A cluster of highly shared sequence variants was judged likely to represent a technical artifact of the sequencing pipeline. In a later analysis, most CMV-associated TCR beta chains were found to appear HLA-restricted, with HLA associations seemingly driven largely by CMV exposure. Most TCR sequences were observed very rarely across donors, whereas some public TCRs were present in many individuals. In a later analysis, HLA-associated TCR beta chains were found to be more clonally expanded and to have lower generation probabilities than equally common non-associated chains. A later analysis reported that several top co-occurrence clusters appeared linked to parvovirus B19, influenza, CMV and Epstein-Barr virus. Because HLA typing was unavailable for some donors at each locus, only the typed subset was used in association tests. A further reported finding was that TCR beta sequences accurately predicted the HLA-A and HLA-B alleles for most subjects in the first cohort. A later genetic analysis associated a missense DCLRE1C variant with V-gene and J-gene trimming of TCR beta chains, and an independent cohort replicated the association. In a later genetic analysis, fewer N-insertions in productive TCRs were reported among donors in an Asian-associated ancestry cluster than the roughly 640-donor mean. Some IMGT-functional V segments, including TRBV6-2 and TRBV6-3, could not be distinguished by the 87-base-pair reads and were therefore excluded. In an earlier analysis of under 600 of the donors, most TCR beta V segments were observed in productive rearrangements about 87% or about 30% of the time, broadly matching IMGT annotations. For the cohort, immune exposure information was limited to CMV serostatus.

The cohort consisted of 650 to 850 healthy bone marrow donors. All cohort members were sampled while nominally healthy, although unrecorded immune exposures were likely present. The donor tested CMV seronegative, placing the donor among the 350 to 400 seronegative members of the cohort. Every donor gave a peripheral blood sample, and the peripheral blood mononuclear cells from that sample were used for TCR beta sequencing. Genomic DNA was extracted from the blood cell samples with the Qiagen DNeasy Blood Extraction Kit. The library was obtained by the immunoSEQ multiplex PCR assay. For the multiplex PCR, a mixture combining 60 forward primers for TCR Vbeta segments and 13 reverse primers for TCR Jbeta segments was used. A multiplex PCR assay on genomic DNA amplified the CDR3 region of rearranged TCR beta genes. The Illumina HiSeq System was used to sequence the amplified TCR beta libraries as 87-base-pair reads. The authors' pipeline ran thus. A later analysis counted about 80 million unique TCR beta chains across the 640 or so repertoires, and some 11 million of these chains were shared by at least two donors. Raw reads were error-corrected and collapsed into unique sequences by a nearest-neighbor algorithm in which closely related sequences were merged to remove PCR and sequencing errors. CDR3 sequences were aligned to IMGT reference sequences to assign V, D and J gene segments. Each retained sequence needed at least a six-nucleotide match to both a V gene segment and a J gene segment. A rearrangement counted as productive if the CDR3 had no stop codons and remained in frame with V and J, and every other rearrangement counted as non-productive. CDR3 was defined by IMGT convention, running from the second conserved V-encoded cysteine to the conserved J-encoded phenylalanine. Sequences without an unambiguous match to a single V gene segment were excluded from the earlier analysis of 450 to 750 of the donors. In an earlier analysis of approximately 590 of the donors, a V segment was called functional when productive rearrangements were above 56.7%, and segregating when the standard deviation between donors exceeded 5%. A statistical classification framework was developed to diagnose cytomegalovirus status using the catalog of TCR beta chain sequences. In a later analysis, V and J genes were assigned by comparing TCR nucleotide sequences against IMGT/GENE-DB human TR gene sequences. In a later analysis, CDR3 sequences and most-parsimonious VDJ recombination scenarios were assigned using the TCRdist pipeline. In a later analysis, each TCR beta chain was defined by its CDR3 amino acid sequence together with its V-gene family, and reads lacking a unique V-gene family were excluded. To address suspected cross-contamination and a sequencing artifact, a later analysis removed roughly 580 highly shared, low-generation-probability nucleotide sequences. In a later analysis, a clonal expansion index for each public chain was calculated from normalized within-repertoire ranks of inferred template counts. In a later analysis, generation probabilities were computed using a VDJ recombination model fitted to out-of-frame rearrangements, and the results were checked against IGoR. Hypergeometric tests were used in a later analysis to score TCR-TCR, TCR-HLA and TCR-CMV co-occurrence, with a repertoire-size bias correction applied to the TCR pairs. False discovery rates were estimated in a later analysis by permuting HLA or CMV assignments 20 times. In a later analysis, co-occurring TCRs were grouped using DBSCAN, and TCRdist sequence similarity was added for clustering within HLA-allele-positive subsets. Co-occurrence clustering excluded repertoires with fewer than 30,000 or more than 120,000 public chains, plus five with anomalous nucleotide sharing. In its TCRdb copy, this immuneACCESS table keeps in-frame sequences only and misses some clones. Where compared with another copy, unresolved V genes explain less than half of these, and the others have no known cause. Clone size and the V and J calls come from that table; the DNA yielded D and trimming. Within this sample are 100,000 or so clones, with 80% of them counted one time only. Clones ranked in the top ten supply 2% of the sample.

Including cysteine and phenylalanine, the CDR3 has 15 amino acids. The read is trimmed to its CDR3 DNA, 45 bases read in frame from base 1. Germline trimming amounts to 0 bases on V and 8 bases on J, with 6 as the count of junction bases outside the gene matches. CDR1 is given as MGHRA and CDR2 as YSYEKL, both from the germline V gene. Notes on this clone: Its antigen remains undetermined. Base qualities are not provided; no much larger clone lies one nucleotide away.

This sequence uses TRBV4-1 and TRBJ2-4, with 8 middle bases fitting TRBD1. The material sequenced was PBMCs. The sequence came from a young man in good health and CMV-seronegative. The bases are TGCGCCAGCAGCCAAGATGCAGGGGGCCGGGACATTCAGTACTTC. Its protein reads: CASSQDAGGRDIQYF.